The 3 T cell receptor beta chains given below trace back to one sample, sequenced in a study of CD8+CD57+ T cells in acquired aplastic anemia (dated by TCRdb to 2017 to 2018). Sequencing used an Illumina HiSeq 2000. Genomic DNA served as template for TCR beta VDJ combination and CDR3 sequence profiling. TCRdb redid the processing of the public reads, applying fastp at Q25 and MiXCR, and retained in-frame beta chains. A single entry per CDR3 protein holds the most common genes and DNA from its merged rows. Here the sample has 160,000 or so distinct CDR3 sequences; roughly 48% occur a single time. The biggest ten clones account for approximately 3% of the sample. Patients chosen for sequencing had shown expansion of CD8+CD57+ cells by flow cytometry. Input material: sorted CD4+, CD8+, or CD8+CD57+ T cells (not recorded which) from PBMCs. These receptors came from a human donor with aplastic anemia.

This clonotype was recorded at least ten times. The V and J genes are TRBV5-4 and TRBJ1-2; D is perhaps TRBD1 (6 bases). The V gene lost 3 bases and the J gene lost 4 bases, with 19 bases spanning the gap. The length of the CDR3 is 16 residues. Looked up from germline, CDR1 is SGHNT and CDR2 is YYREEE (reference sequence). CDR3: CASSSPAAGGIYGYTF. In DNA form, the CDR3 reads TGTGCCAGCAGCTCCCCCGCGGCGGGGGGCATCTATGGCTACACCTTC. The full variable domain, its missing parts supplied by reference TRBV5-4 and TRBJ1-2, is ETGVTQSPTHLIKTRGQQVTLRCSSQSGHNTVSWYQQALGQGPQFIFQYYREEENGRGNFPPRFSGLQFPNYSSELNVNALELDDSALYLCASSSPAAGGIYGYTFGSGTRLTVV.

The chain recombines TRBV15 with TRBJ2-7; TRBD1 matches at 7 bases. The CDR3 extends over 13 amino acids. The J segment lost 6 bases and the V segment lost 1 base, leaving 3 bases of the junction unmatched. CDR1 is LNHNV, CDR2 YYDKDF, per germline (reference sequence). The CDR3 spells CATSRATGVEQYF. As DNA, the CDR3 is TGTGCCACCAGCAGAGCAACAGGGGTCGAGCAGTACTTC.

This clonotype has more than one count but fewer than ten. A much more abundant neighbour one base away suggests this may be a read error. This chain joins TRBV20-1 and TRBJ2-3; a weak D match, TRBD2 (5 bases). Per the germline V gene, CDR1 is DFQATT and CDR2 is SNEGSKA (reference sequence). The CDR3 is made up of 13 amino acids. CDR3 in amino acids: CSVRLRDTDTQYF. Written as DNA, the CDR3 is TGCAGTGTTAGACTACGGGACACAGATACGCAGTATTTT.